The 18 T cell receptor beta chains given below trace back to one sample, sequenced in a study of T-cell reconstitution after alpha-beta-depleted transplantation in children. The authors prepared the TCRbeta library with unique molecular identifiers. Each CDR3 protein gets one entry after TCRdb re-called the PCR reads with MiXCR. The sample yields roughly 110,000 distinct CDR3 sequences, 10% seen once. This sample comprised PBMCs, obtained before TCRalphabeta/CD19-depleted stem cell transplant. These TCRs come from a boy aged 2 to 9 with acute lymphoblastic leukemia, due to receive a stem cell transplant.

This clonotype was recorded a few times. The V call is TRBV6-1, the J call TRBJ1-4; a weak D match, TRBD1 (5 bases). The V end lost 0 bases, the J end lost 6 bases, and 14 bases lay between the germline ends. The CDR3 has 16 amino acids. Per germline, CDR1 MNHNS and CDR2 SASEGT. The CDR3 bases are TGTGCCAGCAGTGAAGCATGGGGCAGGCTTGATGAAAAACTGTTTTTT. Residues: CASSEAWGRLDEKLFF.

This sequence joins TRBV14 and TRBJ1-4; TRBD1 might be the D (6 bases). Trimming shortened V by 3 bases and J by 6 bases, and 11 bases separated the two germline ends. Per germline, CDR1 SGHDN and CDR2 FVKESK. The CDR3 loop spans 14 amino acids. DNA for the CDR3: TGTGCCAGCAGCCATAGGGGGGGCGATGAAAAACTGTTTTTT. Translation gives CASSHRGGDEKLFF.

The genes are TRBV2 and TRBJ2-1, with D tentatively TRBD2 (5 bases). CDR3 length equals 18 residues. Germline V gives CDR1 SNHLY, CDR2 FYNNEI. The DNA of the CDR3 is TGTACCCGCAGTTTGGTGGCCGTTAGGACTGCTCAAAGTAGTGAGCAGTTCTTC. Encoded protein: CTRSLVAVRTAQSSEQFF. The variable domain in full, with the rest retrieved from reference TRBV2 and TRBJ2-1, is EPEVTQTPSHQVTQMGQEVILRCVPISNHLYFYWYRQILGQKVEFLVSFYNNEISEKSEIFDDQFSVERPDGSNFTLKIRSTKLEDSAMYFCTRSLVAVRTAQSSEQFFGPGTRLTVL.

This CDR3 reads CASSLYGRGWANYGYTF. The CDR3 DNA reads as TGTGCCAGCAGTTTATACGGACGGGGGTGGGCGAACTATGGCTACACCTTC. This chain links TRBV12-3 or TRBV12-4 with TRBJ1-2; D is perhaps TRBD1 (5 bases). This CDR3 is built from 17 residues. Deletions cut 2 bases from V and 2 bases from J, with 18 bases between.

This clonotype was seen more than once but under ten times. V gene TRBV11-2 combines with J gene TRBJ1-2; D is uncertain. Germline CDR1 is SGHAT and CDR2 is FQNNGV. The CDR3 length is 13 residues. The V end lost 2 bases, the J end lost 8 bases, and 12 bases lay between the germline ends. CDR3 region: CASSLRLSRGYTF. Written as DNA, the CDR3 is TGTGCCAGCAGCTTACGGTTATCCAGGGGCTACACCTTC.

This clonotype has at least ten counts. The chain employs TRBV7-2 and TRBJ2-7, with no clear D. This CDR3 contains 14 residues. Germline loops: CDR1 SGHTA, CDR2 FQGNSA. V lost 3 bases and J lost 4, with 13 bases in between. The CDR3 DNA sequence: TGTGCCAGCAGCTTCACGTTCATTCTTTACGAGCAGTACTTC. It codes for CASSFTFILYEQYF.

The sample holds many counts of this clonotype. This chain joins TRBV5-1 and TRBJ1-1; 7 bases are a match to TRBD1. The V and J ends lost 0 bases and 0 bases, in that order; junction bases with no gene match: 2. Germline assignment: CDR1 SGHRS and CDR2 YFSETQ. The CDR3 contains 15 residues. The chain's CDR3 is CASSLVGQLNTEAFF. The CDR3 DNA is TGCGCCAGCAGCTTGGTGGGACAGTTGAACACTGAAGCTTTCTTT.

The V call is TRBV5-6, the J call TRBJ2-1, with 9 bases identical to TRBD2. The CDR3 is 14 amino acids. CDR1 and CDR2 from the germline V gene are SGHDT and YYEEEE. With 5 bases clipped from V and 5 bases from J, the junction kept 5 bases outside the gene matches. The CDR3 here is CASSLSGSHNEQFF. The CDR3 DNA sequence: TGTGCCAGCAGTCTTAGCGGGAGCCACAATGAGCAGTTCTTC.

This clonotype appeared many times. The chain employs TRBV7-2 and TRBJ2-7; the match to TRBD1 covers 10 bases. J gave up 2 bases and V 2 bases, and 3 bases lay outside the gene matches. From germline, CDR1 is SGHTA and CDR2 FQGNSA. This CDR3 comprises 15 residues. CDR3 in amino acids: CASSLRTGGTYEQYF. CDR3 sequence (DNA): TGTGCCAGCAGCTTACGGACAGGGGGTACCTACGAGCAGTACTTC.

The sample holds many counts of this clonotype. The V call is TRBV2, the J call TRBJ2-7; no firm D call. Trimming stripped 1 base from V and 6 bases from J, with 19 bases between. The germline V gene encodes CDR1 SNHLY and CDR2 FYNNEI. The CDR3 has 16 amino acids. CDR3: CASSEEAMTLGSEQYF. CDR3 nucleotide sequence: TGTGCCAGCAGTGAAGAGGCAATGACGTTAGGTTCCGAGCAGTACTTC.

DNA for the CDR3: TGTGCCAGCAGTGCCCGGACAGGGTCGAGCATTCAGTACTTC. Residues: CASSARTGSSIQYF. The chain uses TRBV6-1 and TRBJ2-4, with 8 bases fitting TRBD1. CDR3 length equals 14 residues. Germline trimming cut 4 bases from V and 9 bases from J; bases unmatched to any gene: 8. In germline, CDR1 is MNHNS, CDR2 SASEGT.

The chain carries TRBV5-6 and TRBJ2-7; unclear D gene. CDR3 length: 12 residues. Trimming removed 9 bases from V and 6 bases from J, with 16 bases in between. Germline CDR1 SGHDT, CDR2 YYEEEE. The CDR3 DNA follows: TGTGCCATGGGCCCAATGCTCCTCGAGCAGTACTTC. Encoded protein: CAMGPMLLEQYF.

Ten or more counts support this clonotype. The J gene is TRBJ2-1, the V gene TRBV7-9; D possibly corresponds to TRBD2 (5 bases). V was trimmed by 1 base and J by 8 bases, leaving 15 bases between them. CDR1 and CDR2 from the germline V gene are SEHNR and FQNEAQ (reference sequence). The CDR3 loop spans 15 amino acids. The CDR3 DNA follows: TGTGCCAGCAGCTTAGTCGGGGTTCCGAGCGATGAGCAGTTCTTC. The encoded protein is CASSLVGVPSDEQFF.

This clonotype was counted ten times or more. The rearrangement joins TRBV5-1 to TRBJ2-3; the match to TRBD2 covers 9 bases. Looked up from germline, CDR1 is SGHRS and CDR2 is YFSETQ. CDR3 size: 15 residues. V trimming: 0 bases; J trimming: 7 bases; junction bases outside the gene matches: 6. In DNA form, the CDR3 reads TGCGCCAGCAGCTTGGGAGGAGCGGGAGGAAATACGCAGTATTTT. This codes for CASSLGGAGGNTQYF.

This clonotype appeared a few times. The chain recombines TRBV12-1 with TRBJ2-2; TRBD2 was called by the table and not checked on the DNA. TRBV12-1 is a documented pseudogene. The CDR3 is 16 residues long. The CDR3 is CASSSQAGVETGELFF. Here the CDR3 DNA reads TGTGCCAGCAGCTCTCAAGCGGGAGTAGAGACCGGGGAGCTGTTTTTT.

This clonotype showed up many times. The chain has TRBV7-2 and TRBJ2-5; 9 bases agree with TRBD2. The CDR3 totals 18 residues. CDR1 and CDR2 from the germline V gene are SGHTA and FQGNSA. Trimming took 2 bases from V and 1 from J; bases not matched to a gene: 11. This CDR3 is CASSLRHRAGGPQETQYF. The CDR3 nucleotides are TGTGCCAGCAGCTTACGCCATCGGGCGGGAGGGCCCCAAGAGACCCAGTACTTC. Full variable domain (rest looked up from reference TRBV7-2 and TRBJ2-5): GAGVSQSPSNKVTEKGKDVELRCDPISGHTALYWYRQSLGQGLEFLIYFQGNSAPDKSGLPSDRFSAERTGGSVSTLTIQRTQQEDSAVYLCASSLRHRAGGPQETQYFGPGTRLLVL.

This clonotype was seen ten or more times. The chain has TRBV7-8 and TRBJ1-2, with D uncertain. Per the germline V gene, CDR1 is SGHVS and CDR2 is FQNEAQ. The CDR3 contains 13 residues. Trimming stripped 3 bases from V and 4 bases from J, with 9 bases between. The chain's CDR3 is CASSFQDIYGYTF. In DNA, the CDR3 is TGTGCCAGCAGCTTTCAGGATATCTATGGCTACACCTTC. Supplemented by reference TRBV7-8 and TRBJ1-2, the full variable domain reads GAGVSQSPRYKVAKRGQDVALRCDPISGHVSLFWYQQALGQGPEFLTYFQNEAQLDKSGLPSDRFFAERPEGSVSTLKIQRTQQEDSAVYLCASSFQDIYGYTFGSGTRLTVV.

This clonotype showed up just a few times. V is TRBV5-5 and J is TRBJ2-3; TRBD2 aligns across 12 bases. The ends lost 4 bases at V and 5 bases at J; junction bases unmatched: 8. The CDR3 has 16 amino acids. The germline CDR1 and CDR2 sequences are SGHKS and YYEKEE (reference sequence). The CDR3 reads CASSQRLAGVIDTQYF. The DNA of the CDR3 is TGTGCCAGCAGCCAGCGACTAGCGGGAGTTATAGATACGCAGTATTTT. The entire variable domain, with the rest obtained from reference TRBV5-5 and TRBJ2-3, is as follows: DAGVTQSPTHLIKTRGQQVTLRCSPISGHKSVSWYQQVLGQGPQFIFQYYEKEERGRGNFPDRFSARQFPNYSSELNVNALLLGDSALYLCASSQRLAGVIDTQYFGPGTRLTVL.